A selection of T cell receptor beta chains follows, all from one sample in a study of response to subunit inactivated influenza vaccine. MiXCR, applied by TCRdb to the RT-PCR reads, yields one record per CDR3 protein. The sample contains about 650,000 distinct CDR3 sequences, around 15% of which appear only once. The material sequenced was PBMCs from blood, taken roughly 15 days before vaccination. The receptors were gathered from a man aged 45 to 65 who received an inactivated influenza vaccine. The CDR3 runs from the conserved cysteine through the conserved F or W. The D gene is left open where the match is weak. Not every row has a clone size; where given, it reads once, few, many or a size class.

DNA	CDR3	size	J	V	D
TGTGCCAGCAGAGAGACCGGGACAGGGACCTACGAGCAGTACTTC	CASRETGTGTYEQYF	-	TRBJ2-7	TRBV4-2	TRBD1
TGTGCCAGCAGCTCTCCACCGGGACTAGCGGGTTCAGATACGCAGTATTTT	CASSSPPGLAGSDTQYF	many	TRBJ2-3	TRBV5-4	TRBD2
TGTGCCAGCAGTCCCGCGGCGGCTAACTATGGCTACACCTTC	CASSPAAANYGYTF	-	TRBJ1-2	TRBV12-3/TRBV12-4	-
TGCAGCGTCCGCGGGGCCGACCAAGAGACCCAGTACTTC	CSVRGADQETQYF	-	TRBJ2-5	TRBV29-1	-
TGTGCCAGCAGTTACTCGCCACGGGGCGGGGAGCTGTTTTTT	CASSYSPRGGELFF	few	TRBJ2-2	TRBV6-5	-
TGTGCCAGCAGCGGGGGTAGTGAGCAGCCCCAGCATTTT	CASSGGSEQPQHF	-	TRBJ1-5	TRBV7-2	-
TGTGCCAGCAGCTTAGGGGTTCTAGGGGTCTACCAAGAGACCCAGTACTTC	CASSLGVLGVYQETQYF	-	TRBJ2-5	TRBV7-8	-
TGCAGTGCTAGACCCATAGCGGGGGGGTTCACAGATACGCAGTATTTT	CSARPIAGGFTDTQYF	few	TRBJ2-3	TRBV20-1	TRBD2
TGTGCCAGCAGCCCTACGGGGGGGACAGTTTACAATGAGCAGTTCTTC	CASSPTGGTVYNEQFF	many	TRBJ2-1	TRBV7-2	-
TGTGCCAGCAGTGAAACAGCGGGAGTCACGACTGGGGCCTACGAGCAGTACTTC	CASSETAGVTTGAYEQYF	-	TRBJ2-7	TRBV25-1	TRBD2
TGCAGCGTTGAGCTAGCGAGGAGCACAGATACGCAGTATTTT	CSVELARSTDTQYF	many	TRBJ2-3	TRBV29-1	-
TGTGCCTGGAGCAGTCAGTTGAACACTGAAGCTTTCTTT	CAWSSQLNTEAFF	-	TRBJ1-1	TRBV30	-
TGCGCCAGCAGCTCCCAGGATAGCGGGAGGGTCGAGCAGTACTTC	CASSSQDSGRVEQYF	-	TRBJ2-7	TRBV5-1	TRBD2
TGTGCCAGCAGTACACCGGCAGGGGTCTCTGAAGCTTTCTTT	CASSTPAGVSEAFF	-	TRBJ1-1	TRBV7-9	-
TGCAGCGTTTCGACAGACCCCGGGGAGCTGTTTTTT	CSVSTDPGELFF	few	TRBJ2-2	TRBV29-1	-
TGCAGCATTACCAGGACAGGGGACTATGGCTACACCTTC	CSITRTGDYGYTF	-	TRBJ1-2	TRBV29-1	TRBD1
TGTGCCAGCAGCGAACGGGGGACCTGGAATAACAATGAGCAGTTCTTC	CASSERGTWNNNEQFF	few	TRBJ2-1	TRBV6-1	-
TGTGCCAGCAGTTTGCGGAAAGCGGGCGAGCAGTACTTC	CASSLRKAGEQYF	-	TRBJ2-7	TRBV27	-
TGTGCCAGCAGCGCGCGACCGGGACACGAAGAGACCCAGTACTTC	CASSARPGHEETQYF	-	TRBJ2-5	TRBV21-1	-
TGTGCCAGCAGCTTAACCTCCGGGACAGGGAGCTTC	CASSLTSGTGSF	few	TRBJ2-5	TRBV7-9	TRBD1
TGTGCCAGCAGCTTCGATAGGGCGATGAACACTGAAGCTTTCTTT	CASSFDRAMNTEAFF	once	TRBJ1-1	TRBV7-9	-
TGCGCCAGCAGCCACTCTCCGGGCCCCATCATATACGAGCAGTACTTC	CASSHSPGPIIYEQYF	-	TRBJ2-7	TRBV4-1	-
TGTGCCAGCAGCGTAAGCGGGAACGGGGCCAACGTCCTGACTTTC	CASSVSGNGANVLTF	-	TRBJ2-6	TRBV9	TRBD2
TGCAGCGTTTCTTGGACAGGGGTTGTCAATGAGCAGTTCTTC	CSVSWTGVVNEQFF	-	TRBJ2-1	TRBV29-1	TRBD1
TGTGCCAGCAGTGCAAGGACAGGGGGCATCGAGGCGTACTTC	CASSARTGGIEAYF	few	TRBJ2-7	TRBV12-3/TRBV12-4	TRBD1
TGTGCCAGCGGCCTTAGGGGTGAAGAGACCCAGTACTTC	CASGLRGEETQYF	few	TRBJ2-5	TRBV12-3/TRBV12-4	-
TGTGCCAGCAGCCGGGGACTAGCGAACACCGGGGAGCTGTTTTTT	CASSRGLANTGELFF	-	TRBJ2-2	TRBV5-4	TRBD2
TGTGCCAGCAGCCAAGATCTAGGGACTAGCGGGGCCCCTACGAGGATTTCTCAGTACTTC	CASSQDLGTSGAPTRISQYF	many	TRBJ2-7	TRBV4-2	TRBD2
TGCAGCGTTGGAGGGGGCCTTTTGAGCAATGAGCAGTTCTTC	CSVGGGLLSNEQFF	few	TRBJ2-1	TRBV29-1	TRBD1
TGCGCCAGCAGCATTGGGGCAGGGAGCGGAAACACCATATATTTT	CASSIGAGSGNTIYF	many	TRBJ1-3	TRBV5-1	-
TGTGCCAGCAGTTTCACAGGGTCTGGTGCAGATACGCAGTATTTT	CASSFTGSGADTQYF	few	TRBJ2-3	TRBV12-3/TRBV12-4	-
TGTGCCAGCAGCTCCCAGGGGAGCACCGGGGAGCTGTTTTTT	CASSSQGSTGELFF	many	TRBJ2-2	TRBV7-2	-
TGTGCCAGCAGCTTAGAGTACGGGGCCACGTACAATGAGCAGGTCTTC	CASSLEYGATYNEQVF	-	TRBJ2-1	TRBV7-6	-
TGTGCCAGCAATTCGGTCGAGCAGTTCTTC	CASNSVEQFF	few	TRBJ2-1	TRBV2	-
TGCAGTGCGCGGGACCACGACAATGAGCAGTTCTTC	CSARDHDNEQFF	-	TRBJ2-1	TRBV20-1	-
TGCAGTGCTAGGGGTAGGGACAAGGCTGAAGCTTTCTTT	CSARGRDKAEAFF	-	TRBJ1-1	TRBV20-1	-
TGCGCCAGCAGCCAAGATGTCGCAGGGATGGTTGTCGATGAGCAGTTCTTC	CASSQDVAGMVVDEQFF	-	TRBJ2-1	TRBV4-3	-
TGTGCCAGCAGCTTGGACAGGGGCGGCTACAGTGGCTACACCTTC	CASSLDRGGYSGYTF	few	TRBJ1-2	TRBV5-5	TRBD1
TGTGCCAGCGGGAGGGACTTTGGGGACTCTGGGGCCAACGTCCTGACTTTC	CASGRDFGDSGANVLTF	-	TRBJ2-6	TRBV12-3/TRBV12-4	TRBD2
TGTGCCAGCAGTTTATTGGTTGAGGGATCAGAAGCTTTCTTT	CASSLLVEGSEAFF	few	TRBJ1-1	TRBV27	-
TGTGCCAGCAGCTTAGCCCGTCAGGCTAGCGTCCACAATGAGCAGTTCTTC	CASSLARQASVHNEQFF	many	TRBJ2-1	TRBV11-2	-
TGCAGTGCTAGAGCTCCGGCCAGGGTCAAATATACGGTTCAGTATTTT	CSARAPARVKYTVQYF	few	TRBJ2-3	TRBV20-1	-
TGTGCCAGCAGCGTAGATTCGGGGAACACTGAAGCTTTCTTT	CASSVDSGNTEAFF	-	TRBJ1-1	TRBV9	-
TGCGCCAGCAGCCAAGCCTCGGCCTACGAGCAGTACTTC	CASSQASAYEQYF	many	TRBJ2-7	TRBV4-1	-
TGCGCCAGCAGCCTAGACCGGACAAGGGATTCACCCCTCCACTTT	CASSLDRTRDSPLHF	many	TRBJ1-6	TRBV4-3	-